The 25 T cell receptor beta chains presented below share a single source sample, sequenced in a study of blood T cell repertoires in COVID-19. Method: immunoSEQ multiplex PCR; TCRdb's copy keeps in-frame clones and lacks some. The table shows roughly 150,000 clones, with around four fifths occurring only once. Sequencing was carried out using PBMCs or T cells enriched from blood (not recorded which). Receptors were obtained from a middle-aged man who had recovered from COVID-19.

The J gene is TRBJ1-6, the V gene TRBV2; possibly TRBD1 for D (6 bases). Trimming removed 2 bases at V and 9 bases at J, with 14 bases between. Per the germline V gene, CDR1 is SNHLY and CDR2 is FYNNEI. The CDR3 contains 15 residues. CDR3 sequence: CASSERSGVGSPLHF. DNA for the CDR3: TGTGCCAGCAGTGAAAGGTCAGGGGTGGGTTCACCCCTCCACTTT.

The CDR3 DNA sequence: TGTGCCAGCAGCCGAGGCGGGACTGCGAACACCGGGGAGCTGTTTTTT. Protein: CASSRGGTANTGELFF. The chain joins TRBV11-2 to TRBJ2-2; possible D gene TRBD2, 6 bases. Germline V gives CDR1 SGHAT, CDR2 FQNNGV. The ends were cut back, 5 bases at V and 0 bases at J, with 13 bases in the middle. The CDR3 covers 16 residues.

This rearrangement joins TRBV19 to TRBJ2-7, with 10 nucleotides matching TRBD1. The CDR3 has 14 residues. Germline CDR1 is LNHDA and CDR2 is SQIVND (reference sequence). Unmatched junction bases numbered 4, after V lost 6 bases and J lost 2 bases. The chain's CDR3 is CASSRQGATYEQYF. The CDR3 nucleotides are TGTGCCAGTAGCCGACAGGGGGCTACCTACGAGCAGTACTTC.

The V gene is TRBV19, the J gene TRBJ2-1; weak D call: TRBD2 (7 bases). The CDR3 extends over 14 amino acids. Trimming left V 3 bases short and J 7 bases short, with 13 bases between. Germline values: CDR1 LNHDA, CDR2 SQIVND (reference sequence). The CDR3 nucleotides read TGTGCCAGTAGTATCTGGGGGGGCCAAAATGAGCAGTTCTTC. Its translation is CASSIWGGQNEQFF.

CDR3 sequence (DNA): TGTGCCAGCAGTCCCCCAAAGGGCAGGGAGGACTATGGCTACACCTTC. Translating gives CASSPPKGREDYGYTF. This sequence joins TRBV25-1 and TRBJ1-2; tentative D call: TRBD1 (5 bases). The CDR3 is 16 residues long. V was clipped by 5 bases and J by 3 bases, with 19 bases between them. CDR1 is MGHDK and CDR2 is SYGVNS in the germline V gene.

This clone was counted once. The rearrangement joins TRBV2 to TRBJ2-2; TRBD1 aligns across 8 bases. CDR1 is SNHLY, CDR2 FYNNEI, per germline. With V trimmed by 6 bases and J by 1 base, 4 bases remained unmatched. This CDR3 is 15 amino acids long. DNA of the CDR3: TGTGCCAGCAGCCCCGGGACAGGGAACACCGGGGAGCTGTTTTTT. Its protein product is CASSPGTGNTGELFF.

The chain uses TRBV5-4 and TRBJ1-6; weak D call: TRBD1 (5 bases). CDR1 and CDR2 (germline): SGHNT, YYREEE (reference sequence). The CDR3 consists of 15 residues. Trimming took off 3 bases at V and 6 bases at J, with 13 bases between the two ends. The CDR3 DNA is TGTGCCAGCAGCTCGTCGGGGGTTGGTAATTCACCCCTCCACTTT. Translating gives CASSSSGVGNSPLHF. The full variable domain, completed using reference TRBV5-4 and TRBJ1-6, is ETGVTQSPTHLIKTRGQQVTLRCSSQSGHNTVSWYQQALGQGPQFIFQYYREEENGRGNFPPRFSGLQFPNYSSELNVNALELDDSALYLCASSSSGVGNSPLHFGNGTRLTVT.

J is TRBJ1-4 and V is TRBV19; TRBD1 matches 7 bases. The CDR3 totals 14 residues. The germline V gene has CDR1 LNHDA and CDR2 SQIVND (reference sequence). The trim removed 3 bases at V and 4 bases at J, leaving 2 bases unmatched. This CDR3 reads CASSIRGVNEKLFF. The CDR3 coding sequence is TGTGCCAGTAGTATCAGGGGGGTTAATGAAAAACTGTTTTTT.

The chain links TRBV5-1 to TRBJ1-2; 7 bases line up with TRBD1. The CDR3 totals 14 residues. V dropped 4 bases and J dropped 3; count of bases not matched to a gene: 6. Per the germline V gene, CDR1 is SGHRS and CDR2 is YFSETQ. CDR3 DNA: TGCGCCAGCAGCGGAAACAGGGGAGACTATGGCTACACCTTC. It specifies CASSGNRGDYGYTF.

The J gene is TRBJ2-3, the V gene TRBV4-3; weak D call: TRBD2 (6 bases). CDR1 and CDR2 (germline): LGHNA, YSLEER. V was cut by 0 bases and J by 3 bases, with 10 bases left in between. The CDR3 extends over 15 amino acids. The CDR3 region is CASSQDPGGTDTQYF. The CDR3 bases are TGCGCCAGCAGCCAAGATCCCGGGGGAACAGATACGCAGTATTTT.

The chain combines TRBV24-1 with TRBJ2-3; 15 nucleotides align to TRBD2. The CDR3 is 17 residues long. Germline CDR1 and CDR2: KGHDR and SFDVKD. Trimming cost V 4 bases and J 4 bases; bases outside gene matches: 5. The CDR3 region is CATSERTSGGAADTQYF. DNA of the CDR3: TGTGCCACCAGTGAGCGGACTAGCGGGGGGGCAGCAGATACGCAGTATTTT.

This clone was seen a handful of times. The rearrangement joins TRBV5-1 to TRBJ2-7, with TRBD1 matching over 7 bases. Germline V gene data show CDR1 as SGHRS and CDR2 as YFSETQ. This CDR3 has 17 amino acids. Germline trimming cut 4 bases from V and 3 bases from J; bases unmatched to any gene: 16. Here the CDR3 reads CASSPRQGGGFGYEQYF. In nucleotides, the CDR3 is TGCGCCAGCAGCCCCCGACAGGGTGGGGGTTTTGGCTACGAGCAGTACTTC. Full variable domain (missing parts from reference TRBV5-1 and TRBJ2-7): KAGVTQTPRYLIKTRGQQVTLSCSPISGHRSVSWYQQTPGQGLQFLFEYFSETQRNKGNFPGRFSGRQFSNSRSEMNVSTLELGDSALYLCASSPRQGGGFGYEQYFGPGTRLTVT.

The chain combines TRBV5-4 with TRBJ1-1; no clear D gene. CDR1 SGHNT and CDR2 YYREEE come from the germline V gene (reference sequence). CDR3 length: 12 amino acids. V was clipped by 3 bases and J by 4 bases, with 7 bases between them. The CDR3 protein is CASSSRGTEAFF. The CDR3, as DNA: TGTGCCAGCAGCTCACGGGGCACTGAAGCTTTCTTT.

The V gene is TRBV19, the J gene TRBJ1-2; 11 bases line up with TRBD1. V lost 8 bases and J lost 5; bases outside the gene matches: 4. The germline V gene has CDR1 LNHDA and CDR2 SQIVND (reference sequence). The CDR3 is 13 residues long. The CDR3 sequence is CASGTGGRYGYTF. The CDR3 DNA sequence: TGTGCCAGTGGGACAGGGGGTAGGTATGGCTACACCTTC.

The CDR3 coding sequence is TGTGCCAGCAGCGGTATTAACAGGGGGCCCTACACTGAAGCTTTCTTT. Amino acid sequence: CASSGINRGPYTEAFF. The rearrangement links TRBV5-6 to TRBJ1-1; 9 bases align to TRBD1. The germline V gene has CDR1 SGHDT and CDR2 YYEEEE. V shed 4 bases and J 3 bases; nucleotides not matched to a gene: 10. This CDR3 has 16 residues.

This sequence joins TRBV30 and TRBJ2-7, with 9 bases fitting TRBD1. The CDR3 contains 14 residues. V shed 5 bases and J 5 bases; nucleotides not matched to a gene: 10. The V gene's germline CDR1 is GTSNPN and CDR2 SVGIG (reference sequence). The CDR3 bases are TGTGCCTGGTTGGGACAGGGAGGTCGGAACGAGCAGTACTTC. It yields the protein CAWLGQGGRNEQYF.

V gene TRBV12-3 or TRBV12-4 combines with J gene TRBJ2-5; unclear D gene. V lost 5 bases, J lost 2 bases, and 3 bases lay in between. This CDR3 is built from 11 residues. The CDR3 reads CASSQQETQYF. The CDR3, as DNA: TGTGCCAGCAGTCAGCAAGAGACCCAGTACTTC.

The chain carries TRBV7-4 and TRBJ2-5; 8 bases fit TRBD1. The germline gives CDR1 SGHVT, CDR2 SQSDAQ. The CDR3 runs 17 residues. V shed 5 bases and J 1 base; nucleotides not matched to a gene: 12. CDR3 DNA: TGTGCCAGCAGCACCTACGGGACAGGTTTGATCCAAGAGACCCAGTACTTC. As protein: CASSTYGTGLIQETQYF.

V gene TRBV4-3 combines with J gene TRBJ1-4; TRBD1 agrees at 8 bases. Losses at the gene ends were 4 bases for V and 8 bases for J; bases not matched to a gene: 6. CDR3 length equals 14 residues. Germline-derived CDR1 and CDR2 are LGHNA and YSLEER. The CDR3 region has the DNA TGCGCCAGCAGCCCCGACAGGGGAGAAGAAAAACTGTTTTTT. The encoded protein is CASSPDRGEEKLFF.

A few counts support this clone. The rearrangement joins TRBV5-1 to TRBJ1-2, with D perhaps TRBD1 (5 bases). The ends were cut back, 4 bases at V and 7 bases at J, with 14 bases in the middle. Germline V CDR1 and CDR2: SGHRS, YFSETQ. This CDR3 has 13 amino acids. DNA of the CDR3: TGCGCCAGCAGCCTGGGAGTTGGGGCTGGCTACACCTTC. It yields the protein CASSLGVGAGYTF. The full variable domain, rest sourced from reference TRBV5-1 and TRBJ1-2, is KAGVTQTPRYLIKTRGQQVTLSCSPISGHRSVSWYQQTPGQGLQFLFEYFSETQRNKGNFPGRFSGRQFSNSRSEMNVSTLELGDSALYLCASSLGVGAGYTFGSGTRLTVV.

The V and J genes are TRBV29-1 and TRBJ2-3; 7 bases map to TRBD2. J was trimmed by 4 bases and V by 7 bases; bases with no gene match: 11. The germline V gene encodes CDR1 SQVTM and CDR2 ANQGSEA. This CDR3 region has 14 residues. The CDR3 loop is CSGRGVGIADTQYF. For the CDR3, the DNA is TGCAGCGGCCGGGGGGTAGGGATAGCAGATACGCAGTATTTT.

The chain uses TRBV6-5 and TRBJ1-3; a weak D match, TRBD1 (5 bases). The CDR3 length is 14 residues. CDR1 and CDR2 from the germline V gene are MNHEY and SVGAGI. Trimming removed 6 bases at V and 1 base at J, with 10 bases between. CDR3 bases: TGTGCCAGCAGACAGGACGGGTCTGGAAACACCATATATTTT. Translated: CASRQDGSGNTIYF.

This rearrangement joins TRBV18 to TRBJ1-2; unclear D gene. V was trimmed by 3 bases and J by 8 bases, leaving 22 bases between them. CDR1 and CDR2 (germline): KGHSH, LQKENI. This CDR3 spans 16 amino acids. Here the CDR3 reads CASSPPAFDGSGGYTF. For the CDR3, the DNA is TGTGCCAGCTCACCGCCAGCCTTCGACGGCTCGGGGGGCTACACCTTC.

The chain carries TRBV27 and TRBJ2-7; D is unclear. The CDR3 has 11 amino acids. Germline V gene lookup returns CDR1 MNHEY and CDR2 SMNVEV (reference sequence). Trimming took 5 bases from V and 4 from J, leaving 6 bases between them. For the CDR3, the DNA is TGTGCCAGCAGTCTCTATTACGAGCAGTACTTC. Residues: CASSLYYEQYF.

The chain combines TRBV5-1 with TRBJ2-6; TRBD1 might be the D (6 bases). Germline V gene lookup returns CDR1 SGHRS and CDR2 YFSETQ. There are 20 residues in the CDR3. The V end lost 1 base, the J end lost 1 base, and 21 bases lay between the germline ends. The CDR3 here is CASSLYGIGQRPSGANVLTF. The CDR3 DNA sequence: TGCGCCAGCAGCTTGTATGGTATTGGACAGAGACCATCTGGGGCCAACGTCCTGACTTTC.